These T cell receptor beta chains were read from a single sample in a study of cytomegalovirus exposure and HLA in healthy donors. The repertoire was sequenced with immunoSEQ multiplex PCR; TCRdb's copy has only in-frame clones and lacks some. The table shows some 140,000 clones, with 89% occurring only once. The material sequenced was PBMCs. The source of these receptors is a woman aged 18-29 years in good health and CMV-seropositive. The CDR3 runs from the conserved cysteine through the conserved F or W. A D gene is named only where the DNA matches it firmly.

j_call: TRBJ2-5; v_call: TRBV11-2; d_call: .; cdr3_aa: CASSLMWKQGRQQETQYF
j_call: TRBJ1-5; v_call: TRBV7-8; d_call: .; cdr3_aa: CASSSSRSQPQHF
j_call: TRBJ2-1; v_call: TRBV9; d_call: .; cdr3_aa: CASSSRDEQFF
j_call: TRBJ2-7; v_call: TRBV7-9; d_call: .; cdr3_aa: CASSLGGAEQYF
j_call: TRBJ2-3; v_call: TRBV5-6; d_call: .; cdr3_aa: CASSLLTGTDTQYF
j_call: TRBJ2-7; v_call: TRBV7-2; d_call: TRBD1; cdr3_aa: CASSPLNRQGGSYEQYF
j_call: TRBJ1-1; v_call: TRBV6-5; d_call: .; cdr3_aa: CASSYNLQVGTEAFF
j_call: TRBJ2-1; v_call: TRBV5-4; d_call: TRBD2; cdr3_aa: CASSLELAGKGEQFF
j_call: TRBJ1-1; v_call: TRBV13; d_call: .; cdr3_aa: CASSFRLNTEAFF
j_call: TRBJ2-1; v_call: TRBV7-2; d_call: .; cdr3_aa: CASSAISTGGGTYNEQFF
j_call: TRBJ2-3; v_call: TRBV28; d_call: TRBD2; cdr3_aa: CASSLWLAGGNSSTDTQYF
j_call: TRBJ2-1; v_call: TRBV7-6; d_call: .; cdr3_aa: CASSLAQTSNEQFF
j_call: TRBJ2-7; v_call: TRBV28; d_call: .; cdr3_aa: CASSFGRPGLTPYEQYF
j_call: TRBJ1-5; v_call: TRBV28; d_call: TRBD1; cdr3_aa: CASRPTGLNQPQHF
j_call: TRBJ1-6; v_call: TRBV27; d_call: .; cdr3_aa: CASSLGGFGSPLHF
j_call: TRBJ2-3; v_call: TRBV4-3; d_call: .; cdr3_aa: CASSPNVGEDTQQYF
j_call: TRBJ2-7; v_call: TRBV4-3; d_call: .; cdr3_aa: CASSQEWVQATYEQYF
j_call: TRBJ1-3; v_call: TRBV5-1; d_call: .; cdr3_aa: CASSLVQGSGNTIYF
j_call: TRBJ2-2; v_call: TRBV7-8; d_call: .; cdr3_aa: CASSLGLPAGTYTGELFF
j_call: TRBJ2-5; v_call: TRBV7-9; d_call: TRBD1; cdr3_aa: CASSLDPGGRETQYF
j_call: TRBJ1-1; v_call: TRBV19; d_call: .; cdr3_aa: CASSTGIHTEAFF
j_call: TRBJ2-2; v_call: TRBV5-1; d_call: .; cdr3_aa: CASSLVPGAGNTGELFF
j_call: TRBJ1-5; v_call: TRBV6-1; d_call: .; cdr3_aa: CASSETRGRQQPQHF
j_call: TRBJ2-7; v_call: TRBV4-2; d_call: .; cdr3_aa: CASSQESQGYEQYF
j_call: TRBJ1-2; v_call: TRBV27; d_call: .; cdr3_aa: CASSLSIEYGYTF
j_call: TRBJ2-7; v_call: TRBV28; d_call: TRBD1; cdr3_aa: CASRLDRGSSYEQYF
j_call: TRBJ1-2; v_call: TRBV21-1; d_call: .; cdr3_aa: CASRRGLVYGYTF